The clone carrying this T cell receptor beta chain was counted at least ten times. What it binds is unknown. Time point meaning: healthy volunteer bleed at 2 weeks. From whole blood left unfractionated, total RNA was extracted. The germline V and J ends were trimmed by 3 bases and 2 bases, with 11 bases remaining between them. Germline assignment: CDR1 SGHRS and CDR2 YFSETQ. This CDR3 spans 15 amino acids. This record comes from a study of human T cells and chemical hapten exposure. Overall study findings and caveats: With regard to DPC sensitization, TCRs above 1 in 1000 frequency did not change.

Library construction involved attaching unique molecular identifiers to individual cDNA molecules, which allowed quantitative, reproducible TCR counting. Original processing methods: Some 100,000 TCRs per sample was the median, with a range of roughly 23,224 to 750,000. Each CDR3 protein gets one entry after TCRdb re-called the RACE reads with MiXCR. Clone size and V and J calls follow TCRdb, not the original study. Of 100,000 to 150,000 distinct CDR3 sequences detected, approximately 10% appear once; the ten largest clones hold about 1.8%. This sequence originates from a male donor in good health. Some clones in this sample may be carry-over from other donors' samples. Sequences were obtained from whole blood. The chain is built from TRBV5-1 and TRBJ2-2; maybe TRBD1 (6 bases). CDR3 amino acids: CASSSSGHNTGELFF. The CDR3 bases are TGCGCCAGCAGCTCGTCGGGACACAACACCGGGGAGCTGTTTTTT.